One T cell receptor beta chain is described in this entry. Antigen specificity is unknown. This specimen comes from a study of cytomegalovirus exposure and HLA in healthy donors. For the study at large: There were roughly 80 million unique TCRs (from HLA-typed donors) in an early data release. Study-wide results and limits: Evidence from a later analysis indicated that most CMV-associated TCR beta chains looked HLA-restricted. HLA alleles were associated with 16,951 TCR beta sequences in a later analysis at 0.05 false discovery rate.

Primers included in the PCR were 60 Vbeta and 13 Jbeta primers. TCRdb's copy holds only in-frame clones and misses some; the assay was immunoSEQ multiplex PCR. This sample has under 150,000 clones, with around 79% found just once. This TCR was recovered from a woman aged 40 to 50 in good health and CMV-seropositive. Sequences were obtained from PBMCs.

CDR3 sequence reads: CASSNPGAPNEKLFF. CDR3 in DNA: TGTGCCAGTAGTAATCCAGGGGCACCTAATGAAAAACTGTTTTTT. The chain recombines TRBV19 with TRBJ1-4; the D gene is possibly TRBD1 (6 bases). CDR3 size: 15 residues. Trimming took 4 bases from V and 3 from J, leaving 12 bases between them. Germline lookup yields CDR1 LNHDA and CDR2 SQIVND (reference sequence).